The clone carrying this TCR beta chain came up many times. What it recognizes is unknown. The junction differs from germline at one of its ends, possibly a read error. Relying on iRepertoire HTBI primers and Arm-PCR of CDR3 regions, the team built TCR beta libraries. Original handling: The samples yielded some 62 TRBV and more than eleven TRBJ segments. From the multiplex PCR reads, TCRdb called clonotypes with MiXCR, one entry per CDR3 protein. The authors' filters were not applied to this entry. The data hold about 450,000 distinct CDR3 sequences, with about 16% observed a single time. CDR1 is SGHRS, CDR2 YFSETQ, per germline. The CDR3 runs 15 residues. This sample stems from a study of regulatory T cells in long-lasting Graves disease. General study points: It was in persistent disease that TRBV28, TRBJ1-2 and TRBJ2-5 were favored.

Time point described: newly diagnosed GD, antithyroid drugs for less than 3 months. From PBMCs, RNA was extracted and then used to make the TCR library. The sample also formed part of further work on T cells in Graves' hyperthyroidism and ophthalmopathy. That publication notes: HTBI primers drove first-round RT-PCR of the TCR CDR3.

Sequencing used peripheral blood mononuclear cells (PBMCs), obtained at new diagnosis, from a patient treated with antithyroid drugs. This TCR was recovered from a woman aged 30 to 39 with Graves disease. The chain uses TRBV5-1 and TRBJ1-1; D gene ambiguous. The CDR3 DNA sequence: TGTGCCAGCAGCTCCTGGTCATCTCAGGACACTGAAGCTTTCTTT. This translates into CASSSWSSQDTEAFF.